Presented here are 13 T cell receptor beta chains from one specimen sequenced in a study of CD8 T cells in ankylosing spondylitis. TCRdb reanalysed the 5' RACE reads using MiXCR and keeps one entry per CDR3 protein. Of some 300,000 distinct CDR3 sequences in the sample, less than 25% are singletons; the top ten hold roughly 3.4%. Material: blood, either unsorted or a sorted T cell fraction (not recorded which). The receptors were gathered from a female donor with ankylosing spondylitis or in good health (not recorded which).

This clonotype was seen at least ten times. The chain joins TRBV4-3 to TRBJ2-1; the match to TRBD2 covers 9 bases. The CDR3 contains 16 residues. CDR1 LGHNA and CDR2 YSLEER come from the germline V gene. Losses at the gene ends were 4 bases for V and 8 bases for J; bases not matched to a gene: 12. The CDR3 region is CASSLWLAGGLDEQFF. In nucleotides, the CDR3 is TGCGCCAGCAGCCTGTGGTTGGCGGGAGGGTTGGATGAGCAGTTCTTC.

The chain combines TRBV7-2 with TRBJ2-3, with D possibly matching TRBD2 (6 bases). Germline lookup yields CDR1 SGHTA and CDR2 FQGNSA. Trimming left V 3 bases short and J 1 base short, with 17 bases between. The CDR3 covers 17 residues. The CDR3 sequence: CASSFLRRASGTDTQYF. The CDR3 DNA follows: TGTGCCAGCAGCTTCCTTCGGAGGGCTAGCGGCACAGATACGCAGTATTTT. Full variable domain (missing parts from reference TRBV7-2 and TRBJ2-3): GAGVSQSPSNKVTEKGKDVELRCDPISGHTALYWYRQSLGQGLEFLIYFQGNSAPDKSGLPSDRFSAERTGGSVSTLTIQRTQQEDSAVYLCASSFLRRASGTDTQYFGPGTRLTVL.

This clonotype was seen a handful of times. Relative to the germline gene, one junction end is altered; a read error may explain this. The gene calls are TRBV20-1 and TRBJ1-2, with 7 bases fitting TRBD1. Germline-derived CDR1 and CDR2 are DFQATT and SNEGSKA (reference sequence). The CDR3 runs to 15 residues. The CDR3 DNA sequence: TGCAGTGCTGGAGAGACAGGGATCCTGACTTATGGCTACACCTTC. Amino acid sequence: CSAGETGILTYGYTF.

V is TRBV28 and J is TRBJ1-1, with TRBD1 identical over 7 bases. The trim removed 5 bases at V and 0 bases at J, leaving 6 bases unmatched. This CDR3 is built from 15 residues. Germline CDR1 MDHEN, CDR2 SYDVKM. The CDR3 spells CASSNRGKLNTEAFF. The CDR3 DNA sequence: TGTGCCAGCAGTAACAGGGGAAAATTGAACACTGAAGCTTTCTTT.

The chain uses TRBV7-2 and TRBJ2-2; tentative D call: TRBD2 (6 bases). The CDR3 has 16 residues. With 4 bases removed from V and 3 bases from J, the gap between germline ends came to 15 bases. Germline V lookup: CDR1 SGHTA, CDR2 FQGNSA. DNA for the CDR3: TGTGCCAGCAGCTGGCGCGGGAATCTAGACACCGGGGAGCTGTTTTTT. Translating gives CASSWRGNLDTGELFF.

V gene TRBV6-1 combines with J gene TRBJ1-1, with D perhaps TRBD1 (5 bases). Germline CDR1 is MNHNS and CDR2 is SASEGT. V was pared by 3 bases and J by 0 bases, with 11 bases between. The CDR3 loop spans 15 amino acids. Here the CDR3 DNA reads TGTGCCAGCAGTGATTGGGGACTCTTGAACACTGAAGCTTTCTTT. Its protein product is CASSDWGLLNTEAFF.

V is TRBV12-3 or TRBV12-4 and J is TRBJ1-2; 9 nucleotides agree with TRBD1. V was pared by 7 bases and J by 3 bases, with 12 bases of the junction left unmatched. There are 16 residues in the CDR3. DNA of the CDR3: TGTGCCAGCACCCGACTCACAGGGGGCGGCGACTATGGCTACACCTTC. Translation gives CASTRLTGGGDYGYTF.

The V and J genes are TRBV4-1 and TRBJ2-1; D unresolved. The CDR3 loop spans 14 amino acids. Trimming took 1 base from V and 7 from J, leaving 11 bases between them. CDR1 and CDR2 from the germline V gene are MGHRA and YSYEKL. The CDR3 DNA reads as TGCGCCAGCAGCCAAGGTAAAATGGCGAATGAGCAGTTCTTC. Translated: CASSQGKMANEQFF.

This clonotype was picked up many times. This chain uses TRBV29-1 with TRBJ1-2; no clear D gene. CDR3 length: 14 amino acids. Germline V gives CDR1 SQVTM, CDR2 ANQGSEA. The V and J ends lost 5 bases and 0 bases respectively, with 13 bases between them. CDR3 in amino acids: CSVQQDATNYGYTF. Written as DNA, the CDR3 is TGCAGCGTTCAGCAAGATGCCACTAACTATGGCTACACCTTC.

The table lists this clonotype with a few counts. The chain uses TRBV6-5 and TRBJ1-1; the D is unclear. CDR1 and CDR2 (germline): MNHEY, SVGAGI. Trimming took off 5 bases at V and 1 base at J, with 14 bases between the two ends. The CDR3 is made up of 15 amino acids. The DNA of the CDR3 is TGTGCCAGCAGTAACACCCCCGTTGGGAACACTGAAGCTTTCTTT. Translation: CASSNTPVGNTEAFF.

This clonotype was seen a few times. V gene TRBV6-5 combines with J gene TRBJ2-7, with 7 bases that match TRBD1. V was clipped by 2 bases and J by 4 bases; unmatched bases: 17. CDR3 length equals 18 residues. CDR1 and CDR2 (germline): MNHEY, SVGAGI. CDR3 in amino acids: CASSYRPPGGAKKYEQYF. DNA for the CDR3: TGTGCCAGCAGTTACCGCCCCCCAGGGGGTGCCAAGAAGTACGAGCAGTACTTC.

The chain recombines TRBV4-2 with TRBJ1-4; D ambiguous. The CDR3 has 15 residues. The germline gives CDR1 LGHNA, CDR2 YNFKEQ. V was pared by 0 bases and J by 5 bases, with 10 bases between. The CDR3: CASSQDLAGNEKLFF. CDR3 in DNA: TGTGCCAGCAGCCAAGATTTGGCAGGCAATGAAAAACTGTTTTTT.

The chain couples TRBV6-2 or TRBV6-3 to TRBJ1-2, with 7 bases matching TRBD1. The trim removed 0 bases at V and 0 bases at J, leaving 13 bases unmatched. Germline CDR1 and CDR2: MNHEY and SVGEGT. The CDR3 contains 19 residues. Here the CDR3 reads CASSYSIAAGQYSNYGYTF. Written as DNA, the CDR3 is TGTGCCAGCAGTTACTCAATTGCCGCGGGACAGTACTCTAACTATGGCTACACCTTC.